The 22 T cell receptor beta chains below come from one sample, sequenced in a study of post-analysis software for immune sequencing data (dated by TCRdb to between 2015 and 2017). General conclusions and limits of the study: Roughly 5 TRBV segments, including TRBV5-6, TRBV5-1 and TRBV20-1, were significantly more frequent in patients than controls.

These receptors' antigens are unknown. The library was produced with PCR. Sequencing was carried out with an Illumina HiSeq 2500. Unique molecular identifiers were incorporated into TCR beta cDNA libraries to reduce PCR and sequencing biases. TCRdb took the public reads, trimmed them with fastp at Q25, ran MiXCR for clone calling and kept in-frame beta chains. Rows are combined by CDR3 protein, so each entry shows the most common genes and DNA. The sample table holds roughly 670,000 distinct CDR3 sequences, of which roughly three fifths were seen once. 11% of the sample rests with the top ten. What was sequenced was blood. These receptors were collected from a girl aged 2-10 years with multiple sclerosis.

This rearrangement joins TRBV11-2 to TRBJ2-5; D is possibly TRBD1 (6 bases). Germline V lookup: CDR1 SGHAT, CDR2 FQNNGV. The CDR3 is made up of 18 amino acids. V was cut by 5 bases and J by 5 bases, with 27 bases left in between. The CDR3 reads CASSQNHGQSYGVETQYF. The DNA for the CDR3 is TGTGCCAGCAGCCAAAACCACGGACAGTCCTATGGGGTGGAGACCCAGTACTTC.

In nucleotides, the CDR3 is TGCGCCAGCAGCTTGGGTATAGGGGAAAATGAGCAGTTCTTC. As protein: CASSLGIGENEQFF. V usage is TRBV5-1 and J usage is TRBJ2-1, with D possibly being TRBD1 (5 bases). Looked up from germline, CDR1 is SGHRS and CDR2 is YFSETQ. V was pared by 0 bases and J by 7 bases, with 11 bases between. CDR3 length: 14 residues.

This clonotype was seen more than once but under ten times. The rearrangement uses TRBV5-1 and TRBJ2-5, with 9 positions matching TRBD2. CDR1 and CDR2 from the germline V gene are SGHRS and YFSETQ. V lost 4 bases, J lost 5 bases, and 6 bases stayed unmatched. The CDR3 loop spans 14 amino acids. This CDR3 reads CASSPGTSWETQYF. CDR3 nucleotide sequence: TGCGCCAGCAGCCCTGGGACTAGCTGGGAGACCCAGTACTTC.

The sample holds many counts of this clonotype. This rearrangement joins TRBV12-3 or TRBV12-4 to TRBJ2-5; tentative D call: TRBD1 (6 bases). The germline V and J ends were trimmed by 2 bases and 5 bases, with 9 bases remaining between them. CDR3 length equals 13 residues. The chain's CDR3 is CASSLQGQETQYF. The CDR3 bases are TGTGCCAGCAGTTTACAGGGGCAGGAGACCCAGTACTTC.

The chain recombines TRBV5-1 with TRBJ2-7; no clear D gene. CDR1 and CDR2 from the germline V gene are SGHRS and YFSETQ. V lost 0 bases to trimming and J lost 1 base, with 11 bases between them. The CDR3 spans 15 residues. CDR3 nucleotide sequence: TGCGCCAGCAGCTTGGATCCTAGTTGGTCCTACGAGCAGTACTTC. Translating it yields CASSLDPSWSYEQYF.

The chain is built from TRBV15 and TRBJ1-5; D remains ambiguous. CDR3 length equals 13 residues. The ends were cut back, 4 bases at V and 7 bases at J, with 11 bases in the middle. Germline V gives CDR1 LNHNV, CDR2 YYDKDF (reference sequence). CDR3 region: CATSIRLGQPQHF. DNA of the CDR3: TGTGCCACCAGCATCAGGCTAGGACAGCCCCAGCATTTT.

This clonotype has a handful of counts. J is TRBJ1-5 and V is TRBV4-1; 12 nucleotides line up with TRBD1. Trimming cost V 4 bases and J 7 bases; bases outside gene matches: 17. The CDR3 extends over 19 amino acids. Germline values: CDR1 MGHRA, CDR2 YSYEKL. DNA for the CDR3: TGCGCCAGCAGCCCGAAGCCCCCGGGACAGGGGGCTCGTAGGCAGCCCCAGCATTTT. This sequence encodes CASSPKPPGQGARRQPQHF.

V usage is TRBV21-1 and J usage is TRBJ2-4; TRBD2 was called by the table and not checked on the DNA. The end of the DNA aligns better with TRBJ2-7, so the J call may be wrong. TRBV21-1 is shown as a pseudogene. The CDR3 sequence is 16 residues long. CDR3 in amino acids: CASSLGLAGGGYEQYF. The DNA for the CDR3 is TGTGCCAGCAGCTTGGGACTAGCGGGAGGGGGCTACGAGCAGTACTTC.

V is TRBV7-6 and J is TRBJ2-1; D gene ambiguous. This CDR3 spans 14 amino acids. The germline V gene encodes CDR1 SGHVS and CDR2 FNYEAQ. V gave up 8 bases and J gave up 0 bases, with 11 bases separating them. The chain's CDR3 is CASLDPSSYNEQFF. CDR3 nucleotides: TGTGCCAGCTTGGATCCGAGCTCCTACAATGAGCAGTTCTTC.

The rearrangement joins TRBV5-1 to TRBJ2-1; 15 bases are shared with TRBD2. In germline, CDR1 is SGHRS, CDR2 YFSETQ. The V gene end was trimmed by 4 bases and the J gene end by 7 bases; junction bases not matched to a gene: 6. The CDR3 totals 16 residues. The chain's CDR3 is CASSSTGTSGRNEQFF. The CDR3 DNA reads TGCGCCAGCAGCAGTACCGGGACTAGCGGGAGGAATGAGCAGTTCTTC.

The chain links TRBV14 to TRBJ2-4, with 8 positions matching TRBD1. The CDR3 contains 13 residues. J gave up 11 bases and V 1 base, and 4 bases lay outside the gene matches. Germline lookup yields CDR1 SGHDN and CDR2 FVKESK. CDR3 bases: TGTGCCAGCAGCCAAGTCCCGGGACAGGTTCAGTACTTC. As protein: CASSQVPGQVQYF.

The genes are TRBV7-9 and TRBJ2-4; D is ambiguous. V gave up 3 bases and J gave up 2 bases, with 11 bases separating them. The CDR3 covers 15 residues. CDR1 is SEHNR, CDR2 FQNEAQ, per germline (reference sequence). CDR3 protein: CASSFSWETKNIQYF. CDR3 in DNA: TGTGCCAGCAGCTTCTCGTGGGAAACCAAAAACATTCAGTACTTC.

The gene calls are TRBV12-3 or TRBV12-4 and TRBJ2-1; 9 bases are a match to TRBD2. After removal of 4 bases from V and 7 bases from J, the junction contained 11 bases not matched to a gene. The CDR3 totals 16 residues. The CDR3 reads CASSSRLAVPRNEQFF. CDR3 nucleotides: TGTGCCAGCAGTTCTCGACTAGCGGTGCCCCGTAATGAGCAGTTCTTC.

The chain uses TRBV25-1 and TRBJ2-5, with D perhaps matching TRBD2 (5 bases). CDR3 length equals 13 residues. CDR1 MGHDK and CDR2 SYGVNS come from the germline V gene. V was pared by 2 bases and J by 7 bases, with 11 bases between. CDR3 bases: TGTGCCAGCAGTGAAACCGGGGTTGGGACCCAGTACTTC. As protein: CASSETGVGTQYF.

DNA for the CDR3: TGTGCCAGCAGTCTCCGGCGGACCATTAGGCCACCCCTCCACTTT. It is translated as CASSLRRTIRPPLHF. The V gene is TRBV28, the J gene TRBJ1-6; D uncertain. The CDR3 extends over 15 amino acids. V gave up 5 bases and J gave up 11 bases, with 19 bases separating them. CDR1 MDHEN and CDR2 SYDVKM come from the germline V gene.

This chain connects TRBV12-3 or TRBV12-4 to TRBJ2-3, with D unresolved. V lost 6 bases, J lost 0 bases, and 13 bases lay in between. This CDR3 comprises 15 residues. The CDR3 nucleotides are TGTGCCAGCAGCCAAAGCTCCGGGAGCACAGATACGCAGTATTTT. It yields the protein CASSQSSGSTDTQYF.

The chain combines TRBV20-1 with TRBJ1-2, with 7 bases lining up with TRBD1. V was pared by 2 bases and J by 8 bases, with 14 bases of the junction left unmatched. The germline CDR1 and CDR2 sequences are DFQATT and SNEGSKA (reference sequence). The CDR3 has 15 amino acids. The CDR3: CSARPSGTVADGYTF. Written as DNA, the CDR3 is TGCAGTGCTAGACCCTCCGGGACAGTGGCCGACGGCTACACCTTC.

In this sample, this clonotype turned up once. This chain links TRBV7-9 with TRBJ2-7; TRBD1 might be the D (6 bases). This CDR3 has 14 residues. The germline CDR1 and CDR2 sequences are SEHNR and FQNEAQ (reference sequence). Trimming left V 5 bases short and J 2 bases short, with 13 bases between. The chain's CDR3 is CASSAPDSTYEQYF. The CDR3 DNA follows: TGTGCCAGCAGCGCTCCGGACAGCACCTACGAGCAGTACTTC.

The V gene is TRBV12-3 or TRBV12-4, the J gene TRBJ1-1; D is undetermined. Trimming stripped 5 bases from V and 1 base from J, with 11 bases between. This CDR3 spans 14 amino acids. The CDR3 here is CASSPSRANTEAFF. Here the CDR3 DNA reads TGTGCCAGCAGTCCGTCGAGGGCGAACACTGAAGCTTTCTTT.

This clonotype has just a few counts. The CDR3 DNA reads TGCGCCAGCAGCTTGGTAGGCAGGGGTCCCTCCTACGAGCAGTACTTC. Translation: CASSLVGRGPSYEQYF. The chain employs TRBV5-1 and TRBJ2-7, with D possibly matching TRBD1 (6 bases). CDR1 SGHRS and CDR2 YFSETQ come from the germline V gene. Trimming stripped 0 bases from V and 0 bases from J, with 13 bases between. This CDR3 is 16 amino acids long. The full variable domain, in which reference TRBV5-1 and TRBJ2-7 provide the parts outside the CDR3, is KAGVTQTPRYLIKTRGQQVTLSCSPISGHRSVSWYQQTPGQGLQFLFEYFSETQRNKGNFPGRFSGRQFSNSRSEMNVSTLELGDSALYLCASSLVGRGPSYEQYFGPGTRLTVT.

This clonotype was seen only a few times. V gene TRBV7-2 combines with J gene TRBJ1-2; D is unclear. Trimming pared 6 bases from V and 8 bases from J, leaving 13 bases between. The CDR3 spans 12 residues. Germline V lookup: CDR1 SGHTA, CDR2 FQGNSA. The CDR3 DNA is TGTGCCAGCAGACCGTCAAGACGGGGCTACACCTTC. Protein: CASRPSRRGYTF.

V gene TRBV7-9 combines with J gene TRBJ2-3; 10 bases match TRBD2. Germline V gene data show CDR1 as SEHNR and CDR2 as FQNEAQ (reference sequence). The V and J ends lost 5 bases and 6 bases, in that order; junction bases with no gene match: 11. The CDR3 is made up of 16 amino acids. The CDR3 region is CASSPRQREGFDTQYF. The CDR3 coding sequence is TGTGCCAGCAGCCCTCGTCAGCGGGAGGGCTTTGATACGCAGTATTTT. The full variable domain, in which reference TRBV7-9 and TRBJ2-3 provide the parts outside the CDR3, is DTGVSQNPRHKITKRGQNVTFRCDPISEHNRLYWYRQTLGQGPEFLTYFQNEAQLEKSRLLSDRFSAERPKGSFSTLEIQRTEQGDSAMYLCASSPRQREGFDTQYFGPGTRLTVL.